This T cell receptor (beta chain) was found in a study of somatic mutations in cytotoxic T cells in rheumatoid arthritis. Profiled with immunoSEQ multiplex PCR; TCRdb holds only in-frame clones, not every one. The profile shows roughly 16,000 clones, 75% to 90% of them singletons. Note on this clone: The antigen remains unidentified.

The investigators isolated CD4+ and CD8+ cells by positive magnetic bead selection and checked their purity by flow cytometry. Study outcomes and limitations: Within the rheumatoid arthritis patients, CD8+ clonality went up as age increased (Spearman r=0.49). The same was not true of the healthy controls. Unknown were the antigen targets of the expanded CD8+ clones. Comparison of CD8+ T-cell clonality between rheumatoid arthritis patients and age-matched healthy controls yielded no significant difference.

The germline gives CDR1 SGDLS, CDR2 YYNGEE. The CDR3 runs 17 residues. V was clipped by 3 bases and J by 5 bases; unmatched bases: 12. The chain is built from TRBV9 and TRBJ2-5; 11 bases agree with TRBD2. The sequenced material came from CD8+ T cells sorted from blood. This TCR was sampled from an adult with rheumatoid arthritis. This CDR3 is CASSGGLAVRAGETQYF. CDR3 bases: TGTGCCAGCAGCGGGGGACTAGCGGTACGTGCAGGGGAGACCCAGTACTTC.